One and the same sample provided the 15 T cell receptor beta chains below, sequenced in a study of identifying expanded T cells in peripheral blood. The method was immunoSEQ multiplex PCR; TCRdb's version includes in-frame clones alone and lacks a portion of them. The profile shows around 100,000 clones, around nine tenths of them singletons. Sequencing was performed on blood. The source of these receptors is a person aged 18 to 70 in good health.

The J gene is TRBJ1-1, the V gene TRBV9; D may be TRBD1 (5 bases). This CDR3 contains 15 residues. Trimming stripped 0 bases from V and 5 bases from J, with 14 bases between. Per germline, CDR1 SGDLS and CDR2 YYNGEE. The CDR3 protein is CASSVEPAGGTEAFF. In DNA form, the CDR3 reads TGTGCCAGCAGCGTAGAACCGGCCGGGGGAACTGAAGCTTTCTTT. The variable domain in full, with the rest retrieved from reference TRBV9 and TRBJ1-1, is DSGVTQTPKHLITATGQRVTLRCSPRSGDLSVYWYQQSLDQGLQFLIQYYNGEERAKGNILERFSAQQFPDLHSELNLSSLELGDSALYFCASSVEPAGGTEAFFGQGTRLTVV.

V is TRBV7-2 and J is TRBJ2-7; either TRBD1 or TRBD2 may supply D (5 bases each). Germline V CDR1 and CDR2: SGHTA, FQGNSA. The CDR3 sequence is 14 residues long. The V end was cut by 3 bases, the J end by 1 base, with 10 bases between. The CDR3 nucleotides read TGTGCCAGCAGCTTGGGGACGGAATCCTACGAGCAGTACTTC. Residues: CASSLGTESYEQYF.

This chain links TRBV6-5 with TRBJ1-2; TRBD1 agrees at 11 bases. J was trimmed by 7 bases and V by 3 bases; bases with no gene match: 4. Per the germline V gene, CDR1 is MNHEY and CDR2 is SVGAGI. This CDR3 has 14 residues. CDR3 nucleotides: TGTGCCAGCAGTTATCGGACAGGGGGCCTTGGCTACACCTTC. It translates to CASSYRTGGLGYTF.

V is TRBV27 and J is TRBJ1-2; D gene uncertain. The CDR3 extends over 15 amino acids. The ends were cut back, 3 bases at V and 4 bases at J, with 15 bases in the middle. Germline CDR1 is MNHEY and CDR2 is SMNVEV (reference sequence). CDR3: CASSFKGASFYGYTF. The DNA for the CDR3 is TGTGCCAGCAGTTTTAAGGGAGCCTCCTTCTATGGCTACACCTTC.

This clone came up once. The chain recombines TRBV19 with TRBJ2-6; tentative D call: TRBD1 (5 bases). The CDR3 runs to 19 residues. CDR1 and CDR2 from the germline V gene are LNHDA and SQIVND (reference sequence). The V end was cut by 10 bases, the J end by 1 base, with 26 bases between. The CDR3 loop is CATLFRAGRPQSGANVLTF. Here the CDR3 DNA reads TGTGCCACCCTTTTTCGGGCAGGGCGGCCCCAATCTGGGGCCAACGTCCTGACTTTC.

The chain links TRBV11-2 to TRBJ2-7; tentative D call: TRBD2 (6 bases). The CDR3 is made up of 17 amino acids. In germline, CDR1 is SGHAT, CDR2 FQNNGV. With 1 base removed from V and 0 bases from J, the gap between germline ends came to 16 bases. CDR3 sequence (DNA): TGTGCCAGCAGCTTAGTACCCGGGACTCTATTCTCCTACGAGCAGTACTTC. Translation: CASSLVPGTLFSYEQYF.

This rearrangement joins TRBV6-1 to TRBJ1-3, with D possibly being TRBD1 (5 bases). Germline CDR1 MNHNS, CDR2 SASEGT. The CDR3 length is 14 residues. Trimming stripped 6 bases from V and 4 bases from J, with 13 bases between. The CDR3 reads CASRDGTWGNTIYF. The CDR3 region has the DNA TGTGCCAGCAGAGACGGGACGTGGGGAAACACCATATATTTT.

This chain links TRBV5-4 with TRBJ1-3, with a possible D match to TRBD1 (6 bases). Germline CDR1 and CDR2: SGHNT and YYREEE (reference sequence). CDR3 length: 15 amino acids. Trimming left V 4 bases short and J 3 bases short, with 14 bases between. Written as DNA, the CDR3 is TGTGCCAGCAGCGGAACAGGGCCCGTTGGAAACACCATATATTTT. Its translation: CASSGTGPVGNTIYF.

This clone was recorded once. The chain joins TRBV19 to TRBJ2-1; 7 bases map to TRBD2. The V segment lost 3 bases and the J segment 7 bases; nucleotides outside the gene matches: 12. Germline assignment: CDR1 LNHDA and CDR2 SQIVND (reference sequence). The CDR3 extends over 16 amino acids. The CDR3 DNA reads as TGTGCCAGTAGTATGACCGGACTAGGGGAACGGAATGAGCAGTTCTTC. Protein sequence: CASSMTGLGERNEQFF.

This chain uses TRBV6-5 with TRBJ1-1; no definite D call. Germline values: CDR1 MNHEY, CDR2 SVGAGI. CDR3 length: 14 residues. V gave up 5 bases and J gave up 3 bases, with 13 bases separating them. CDR3 bases: TGTGCCAGCAGTAACGGGTGGGGAGACACTGAAGCTTTCTTT. Its translation: CASSNGWGDTEAFF.

The chain joins TRBV6-5 to TRBJ1-6, with D maybe TRBD1 (5 bases). The V end was cut by 5 bases, the J end by 8 bases, with 10 bases between. The CDR3 totals 13 residues. Germline CDR1 reads MNHEY; CDR2 reads SVGAGI. CDR3 sequence (DNA): TGTGCCAGCAGTGGGACGGAAGATTCACCCCTCCACTTT. This sequence encodes CASSGTEDSPLHF.

V is TRBV4-3 and J is TRBJ1-5; 7 positions match TRBD1. V lost 0 bases and J lost 6; bases outside the gene matches: 5. This CDR3 spans 15 amino acids. Germline V gives CDR1 LGHNA, CDR2 YSLEER. The DNA of the CDR3 is TGCGCCAGCAGCCAAGATCAGGGGGGCACTCAGCCCCAGCATTTT. It yields the protein CASSQDQGGTQPQHF.

The V call is TRBV19, the J call TRBJ2-7; 7 bases fit TRBD1. CDR3 size: 14 residues. V shed 10 bases, J shed 2 bases, and the junction held 11 bases outside the gene matches. CDR1 is LNHDA, CDR2 SQIVND, per germline (reference sequence). The CDR3 loop reads CATRERGLTYEQYF. The CDR3 nucleotides are TGTGCCACCCGAGAGAGGGGGCTTACCTACGAGCAGTACTTC.

This CDR3 is CASSLNLGGGTDTQYF. The CDR3 DNA follows: TGTGCCAGCAGCCTGAATTTAGGGGGGGGCACAGATACGCAGTATTTT. The chain has TRBV7-3 and TRBJ2-3; TRBD2 might be the D (7 bases). Germline V gene lookup returns CDR1 SGHTA and CDR2 FQGTGA. CDR3 length equals 16 residues. Trimming removed 5 bases from V and 1 base from J, with 16 bases in between.

This clone was found a few times. The chain uses TRBV13 and TRBJ2-7; the match to TRBD1 covers 8 bases. Trimming cost V 5 bases and J 1 base; bases outside gene matches: 7. There are 15 residues in the CDR3. Germline V CDR1 and CDR2: PRHDT, FYEKMQ (reference sequence). CDR3 residues: CASSHGQGGSYEQYF. Here the CDR3 DNA reads TGTGCCAGCAGCCACGGACAGGGTGGGTCCTACGAGCAGTACTTC.